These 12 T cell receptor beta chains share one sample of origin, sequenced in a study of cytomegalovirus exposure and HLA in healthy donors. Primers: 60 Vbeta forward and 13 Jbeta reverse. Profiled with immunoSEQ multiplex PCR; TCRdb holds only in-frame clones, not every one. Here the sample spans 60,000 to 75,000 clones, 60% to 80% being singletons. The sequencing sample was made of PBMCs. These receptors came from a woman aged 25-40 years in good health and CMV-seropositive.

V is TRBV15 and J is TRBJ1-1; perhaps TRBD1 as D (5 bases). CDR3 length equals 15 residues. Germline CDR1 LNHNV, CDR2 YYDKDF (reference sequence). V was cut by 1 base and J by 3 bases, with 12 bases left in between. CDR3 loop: CATSRVSGEDTEAFF. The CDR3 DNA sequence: TGTGCCACCAGCAGAGTATCGGGGGAGGACACTGAAGCTTTCTTT.

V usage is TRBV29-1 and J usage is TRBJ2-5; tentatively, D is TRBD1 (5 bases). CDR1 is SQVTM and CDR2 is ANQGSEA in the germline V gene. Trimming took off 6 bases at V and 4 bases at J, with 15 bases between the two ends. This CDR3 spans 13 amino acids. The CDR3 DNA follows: TGCAGCGTCTGGGTCAGGGAAGTAGAGACCCAGTACTTC. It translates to CSVWVREVETQYF.

The CDR3 is CASSLSTLVSTGELFF. DNA of the CDR3: TGTGCCAGCTCCCTGAGTACCCTGGTTAGCACCGGGGAGCTGTTTTTT. The chain employs TRBV11-3 and TRBJ2-2; no clear D gene. The CDR3 runs 16 residues. Per the germline V gene, CDR1 is SGHNT and CDR2 is YENEEA. V lost 8 bases and J lost 4, with 20 bases in between.

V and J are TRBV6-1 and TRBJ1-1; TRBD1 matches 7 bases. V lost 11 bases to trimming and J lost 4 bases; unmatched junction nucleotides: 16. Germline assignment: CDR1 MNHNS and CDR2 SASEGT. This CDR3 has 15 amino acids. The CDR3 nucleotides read TGTGCCGCCTCAATGATAGGGGGCGCGGGCACTGAAGCTTTCTTT. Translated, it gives CAASMIGGAGTEAFF.

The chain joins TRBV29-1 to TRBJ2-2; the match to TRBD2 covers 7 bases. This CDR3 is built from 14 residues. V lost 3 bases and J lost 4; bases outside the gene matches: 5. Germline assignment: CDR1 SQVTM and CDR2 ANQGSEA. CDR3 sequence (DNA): TGCAGCGTTGAGACTAGCCTTTTCACCGGGGAGCTGTTTTTT. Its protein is CSVETSLFTGELFF.

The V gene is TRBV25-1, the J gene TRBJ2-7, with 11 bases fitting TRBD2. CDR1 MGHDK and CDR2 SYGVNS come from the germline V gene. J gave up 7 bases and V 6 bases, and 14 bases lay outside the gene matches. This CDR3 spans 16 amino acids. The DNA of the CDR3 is TGTGCCAGCAGCGCGTTAGCGGGAGGGCCAGGAAGGGAGCAGTACTTC. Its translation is CASSALAGGPGREQYF.

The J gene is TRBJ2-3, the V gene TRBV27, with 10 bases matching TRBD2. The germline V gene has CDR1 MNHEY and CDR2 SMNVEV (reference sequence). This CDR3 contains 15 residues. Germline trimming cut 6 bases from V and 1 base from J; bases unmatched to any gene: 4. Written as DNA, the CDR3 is TGTGCCAGCAGACGGACTAGCGGCCGCACAGATACGCAGTATTTT. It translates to CASRRTSGRTDTQYF.

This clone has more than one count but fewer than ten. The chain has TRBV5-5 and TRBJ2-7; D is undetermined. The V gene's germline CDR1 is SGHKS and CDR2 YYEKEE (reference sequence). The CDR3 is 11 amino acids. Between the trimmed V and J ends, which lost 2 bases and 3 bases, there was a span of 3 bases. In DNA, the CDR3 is TGTGCCAGCAGCTTACACTACGAGCAGTACTTC. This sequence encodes CASSLHYEQYF.

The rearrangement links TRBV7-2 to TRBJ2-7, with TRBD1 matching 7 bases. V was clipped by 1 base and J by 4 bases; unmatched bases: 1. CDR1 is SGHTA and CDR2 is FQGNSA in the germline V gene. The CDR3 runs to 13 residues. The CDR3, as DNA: TGTGCCAGCAGCTTAGACAGGGGTTACGAGCAGTACTTC. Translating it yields CASSLDRGYEQYF.

The CDR3 region has the DNA TGTGCCAGCAGTTATCCGGGGATTTACAATGAGCAGTTCTTC. This codes for CASSYPGIYNEQFF. The chain has TRBV28 and TRBJ2-1; tentative D call: TRBD2 (5 bases). Between the trimmed V and J ends, which lost 4 bases and 4 bases, there was a span of 11 bases. The CDR3 runs 14 residues. The germline CDR1 and CDR2 sequences are MDHEN and SYDVKM.

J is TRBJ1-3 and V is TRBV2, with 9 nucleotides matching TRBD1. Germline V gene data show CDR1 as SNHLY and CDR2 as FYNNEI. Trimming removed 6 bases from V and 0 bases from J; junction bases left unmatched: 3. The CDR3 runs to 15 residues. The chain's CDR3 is CASRGDRASGNTIYF. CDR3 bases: TGTGCCAGCAGGGGGGACAGGGCCTCTGGAAACACCATATATTTT.

CDR3 loop: CASSLGQSEAFF. In DNA form, the CDR3 reads TGCGCCAGCAGCTTGGGGCAGTCTGAAGCTTTCTTT. The chain links TRBV5-1 to TRBJ1-1; D is unclear. This CDR3 contains 12 residues. CDR1 and CDR2 from the germline V gene are SGHRS and YFSETQ. The V end lost 0 bases, the J end lost 6 bases, and 6 bases lay between the germline ends.